This is a list of T cell receptor beta chains from one sample in a study of blood T cell repertoires in COVID-19. The assay was immunoSEQ multiplex PCR, and TCRdb's table has in-frame clones only and misses some. The table has hundreds of thousands of clones, roughly 85% seen once. The specimen was peripheral blood. The receptors here all came from a woman aged 18-30 years who had recovered from COVID-19. Each CDR3 is given with its conserved first and last residue. The order of the fields is clone size, D gene, V gene, J gene, CDR3 DNA, CDR3 protein. D genes are given only for firm matches. Clone size is given for some rows only: seen once, a few or many times, or a class if the clone is expanded.

clone size: once; D gene: TRBD1; V gene: TRBV29-1; J gene: TRBJ2-1; CDR3 DNA: TGCAGCGTTGAGGGTTTACAGGGGGCAATTAATGAGCAGTTCTTC; CDR3 protein: CSVEGLQGAINEQFF
clone size: once; D gene: TRBD2; V gene: TRBV5-3; J gene: TRBJ2-7; CDR3 DNA: TGTGCCAGAAGCCTGTTGCCAGCGGGAGACGGGTACGAGCAGTACTTC; CDR3 protein: CARSLLPAGDGYEQYF
clone size: NA; D gene: TRBD1; V gene: TRBV4-3; J gene: TRBJ2-7; CDR3 DNA: TGCGCCAGCAGCCAGGATGCTTCCGGGACAGGGAGCTCCTACGAGCAGTACTTC; CDR3 protein: CASSQDASGTGSSYEQYF
clone size: NA; D gene: TRBD2; V gene: TRBV7-6; J gene: TRBJ2-1; CDR3 DNA: TGTGCCAGCAGCTTAATGGTCGGGGGAGGGTTTGGGAATGAGCAGTTCTTC; CDR3 protein: CASSLMVGGGFGNEQFF
clone size: once; D gene: TRBD2; V gene: TRBV7-3; J gene: TRBJ2-1; CDR3 DNA: TGTGCCAGCAGCTTCGGACTAGCGGGGGGAGATGAGCAGTTCTTC; CDR3 protein: CASSFGLAGGDEQFF
clone size: NA; D gene: TRBD2; V gene: TRBV18; J gene: TRBJ2-5; CDR3 DNA: TGTGCCAGCTCATTAGGACTAGACCAAGAGACCCAGTACTTC; CDR3 protein: CASSLGLDQETQYF
clone size: NA; D gene: TRBD1; V gene: TRBV7-2; J gene: TRBJ1-4; CDR3 DNA: TGTGCCAGCAGCTGGGACAGGGGTCGTAGTGAAAAACTGTTTTTT; CDR3 protein: CASSWDRGRSEKLFF
clone size: NA; D gene: TRBD1; V gene: TRBV19; J gene: TRBJ1-1; CDR3 DNA: TGTGCCAGTAGTATAGACGGGACAGCCACTGAAGCTTTCTTT; CDR3 protein: CASSIDGTATEAFF
clone size: NA; D gene: NA; V gene: TRBV6-2/TRBV6-3; J gene: TRBJ1-2; CDR3 DNA: TGTGCCAGCAGTTACGGGGTGGAGGAGGCCCGCGGCTACACCTTC; CDR3 protein: CASSYGVEEARGYTF
clone size: few; D gene: NA; V gene: TRBV29-1; J gene: TRBJ2-7; CDR3 DNA: TGCAGCGTTGGGGACACGGCTCGGTACTTC; CDR3 protein: CSVGDTARYF
clone size: NA; D gene: TRBD1; V gene: TRBV18; J gene: TRBJ2-1; CDR3 DNA: TGTGCCAGCTCACCCGGGACAGGGGGCGGTGAGCAGTTCTTC; CDR3 protein: CASSPGTGGGEQFF